These 9 T cell receptor beta chains share one sample of origin, sequenced in a study of early T cells in non-severe SARS-CoV-2 infection (dated by TCRdb to the early 2020s). Library preparation was by 5' RACE. Sequencing used a NextSeq 500. Through fastp at Q25 and MiXCR, TCRdb rebuilt clones from the public reads, retaining in-frame beta chains. Records with the same CDR3 protein are collapsed into one entry carrying the most frequent genes and DNA. This sample comprises fewer than 35,000 distinct CDR3 sequences, 4.4% of them detected only once. The ten largest clonotypes hold over 10% of the sample. Sequenced material: whole blood. Receptors were obtained from an adult who was a healthcare worker with PCR-confirmed SARS-CoV-2 infection or an uninfected control (not recorded which).

This clonotype has at least ten counts. The chain links TRBV27 to TRBJ2-6; perhaps TRBD2 as D (6 bases). Germline V gives CDR1 MNHEY, CDR2 SMNVEV (reference sequence). The CDR3 is 16 residues long. V lost 4 bases to trimming and J lost 1 base, with 11 bases between them. The CDR3 nucleotides read TGTGCCAGCAGTTACGCCCTAGCGTCTGGGGCCAACGTCCTGACTTTC. Its protein is CASSYALASGANVLTF.

This sequence joins TRBV7-3 and TRBJ2-3; D unclear. The CDR3 is made up of 17 amino acids. CDR1 and CDR2 from the germline V gene are SGHTA and FQGTGA. V lost 2 bases and J 2 bases, leaving 17 bases between the germline ends. The CDR3 protein is CASSLWGSGIPTDTQYF. CDR3 DNA sequence: TGTGCCAGCAGCTTATGGGGTAGTGGCATACCCACAGATACGCAGTATTTT. Based on the CDR3 plus reference TRBV7-3 and TRBJ2-3, the full variable domain is GAGVSQTPSNKVTEKGKYVELRCDPISGHTALYWYRQSLGQGPEFLIYFQGTGAADDSGLPNDRFFAVRPEGSVSTLKIQRTERGDSAVYLCASSLWGSGIPTDTQYFGPGTRLTVL.

This clonotype has just a few counts. The rearrangement uses TRBV5-1 and TRBJ2-5, with a tentative D call TRBD2 (5 bases). Trimming removed 0 bases from V and 1 base from J, with 7 bases in between. CDR3 size: 14 residues. The V gene's germline CDR1 is SGHRS and CDR2 YFSETQ. CDR3 nucleotide sequence: TGCGCCAGCAGCTTGGGCGGGTCCCAAGAGACCCAGTACTTC. Protein product: CASSLGGSQETQYF.

The chain employs TRBV7-8 and TRBJ2-2; 10 nucleotides line up with TRBD2. Germline CDR1 SGHVS, CDR2 FQNEAQ. The CDR3 is 17 amino acids. V dropped 2 bases and J dropped 5; count of bases not matched to a gene: 8. Here the CDR3 reads CASSLLAGGRITGELFF. CDR3 nucleotide sequence: TGTGCCAGCAGCTTATTAGCGGGAGGACGTATTACCGGGGAGCTGTTTTTT. Complete variable domain (other parts from reference TRBV7-8 and TRBJ2-2): GAGVSQSPRYKVAKRGQDVALRCDPISGHVSLFWYQQALGQGPEFLTYFQNEAQLDKSGLPSDRFFAERPEGSVSTLKIQRTQQEDSAVYLCASSLLAGGRITGELFFGEGSRLTVL.

This clonotype was counted at least ten times. The chain uses TRBV6-2 or TRBV6-3 and TRBJ2-3, with 8 bases fitting TRBD2. The CDR3 spans 14 residues. Per germline, CDR1 MNHEY and CDR2 SVGEGT. V lost 5 bases, J lost 0 bases, and 1 base stayed unmatched. The CDR3 is CASSGLASTDTQYF. Here the CDR3 DNA reads TGTGCCAGCAGTGGACTAGCTAGCACAGATACGCAGTATTTT.

This clonotype has a handful of counts. Relative to the germline gene, one junction end is altered; a read error may explain this. The gene calls are TRBV11-2 and TRBJ1-1; D possibly corresponds to TRBD1 (5 bases). The CDR3 is 14 amino acids. The germline gives CDR1 SGHAT, CDR2 FQNNGV. CDR3 amino acids: CANSRQSFNTEAFF. The CDR3 DNA sequence: TGTGCCAACAGCCGACAGAGCTTTAACACTGAAGCTTTCTTT.

This rearrangement joins TRBV29-1 to TRBJ1-1, with a tentative D call TRBD1 (5 bases). The V end lost 7 bases, the J end lost 1 base, and 16 bases lay between the germline ends. From germline, CDR1 is SQVTM and CDR2 ANQGSEA. The CDR3 runs 14 residues. The DNA for the CDR3 is TGCAGCGCTTTAATGACAGTCGCGAACACTGAAGCTTTCTTT. This encodes CSALMTVANTEAFF.

V gene TRBV27 combines with J gene TRBJ1-5, with unresolved D. V gave up 2 bases and J gave up 3 bases, with 14 bases separating them. The CDR3 totals 16 residues. The germline V gene has CDR1 MNHEY and CDR2 SMNVEV (reference sequence). CDR3 amino acids: CASSLAGRGNNQPQHF. The CDR3 nucleotides are TGTGCCAGCAGTTTAGCGGGGAGAGGGAACAATCAGCCCCAGCATTTT.

Points on this clonotype: A read error is possible here, since a much larger clone lies one base away. The chain is built from TRBV7-2 and TRBJ2-7; tentatively, D is TRBD1 (5 bases). The CDR3 is 15 amino acids. Germline V lookup: CDR1 SGHTA, CDR2 FQGNSA. The CDR3 DNA reads as TGTGCCGGCAGCTTACGCCCCGGACAATCCTACGAGCAGTACTTC. It is translated as CAGSLRPGQSYEQYF.